These 25 T cell receptor beta chains originate from one sample sequenced in a study of CD8 T cells in ankylosing spondylitis. From the 5' RACE reads, TCRdb called clonotypes with MiXCR, one entry per CDR3 protein. Found here are under 250,000 distinct CDR3 sequences, roughly 32% of them singletons; the top ten hold roughly 4.2%. The sample was blood, either unsorted or a sorted T cell fraction (not recorded which). These receptors were obtained from a male donor with ankylosing spondylitis or in good health (not recorded which).

This clonotype appeared many times. The chain joins TRBV29-1 to TRBJ2-1; TRBD1 might be the D (6 bases). The CDR3 sequence is 16 residues long. Trimming removed 3 bases at V and 0 bases at J, with 15 bases between. From germline, CDR1 is SQVTM and CDR2 ANQGSEA. The CDR3 loop is CSVDDPADSSYNEQFF. The CDR3 DNA sequence: TGCAGCGTTGATGACCCGGCGGACAGCTCCTACAATGAGCAGTTCTTC.

This clonotype has more than one count but fewer than ten. The chain is built from TRBV12-3 or TRBV12-4 and TRBJ1-4, with D unclear. The CDR3 totals 13 residues. With 4 bases removed from V and 4 bases from J, the gap between germline ends came to 7 bases. In DNA, the CDR3 is TGTGCCAGCAGTTACAGTTTTAATGAAAAACTGTTTTTT. Residues: CASSYSFNEKLFF.

The chain carries TRBV12-3 or TRBV12-4 and TRBJ2-5; D is unresolved. CDR3 size: 13 residues. V was trimmed by 7 bases and J by 4 bases, leaving 13 bases between them. The CDR3 is CASIDQLGETQYF. The DNA of the CDR3 is TGTGCCAGCATCGACCAACTGGGAGAGACCCAGTACTTC.

The chain has TRBV6-2 or TRBV6-3 and TRBJ1-2; TRBD1 matches 10 bases. Germline-derived CDR1 and CDR2 are MNHEY and SVGEGT. The CDR3 extends over 13 amino acids. V dropped 3 bases and J dropped 8; count of bases not matched to a gene: 3. This CDR3 reads CASSYWDRGGYTF. In DNA, the CDR3 is TGTGCCAGCAGTTATTGGGACAGGGGCGGCTACACCTTC.

V and J are TRBV12-3 or TRBV12-4 and TRBJ2-3; a possible D gene is TRBD1 (5 bases). This CDR3 region has 15 residues. The V and J ends lost 4 bases and 4 bases respectively, with 15 bases between them. In DNA form, the CDR3 reads TGTGCCAGCAGTTCGACAGCTTCTTACCCAGATACGCAGTATTTT. Its translation: CASSSTASYPDTQYF.

This clonotype was counted between two and nine times. This rearrangement joins TRBV15 to TRBJ2-7; D uncertain. Looked up from germline, CDR1 is LNHNV and CDR2 is YYDKDF (reference sequence). The CDR3 length is 15 residues. The V gene lost 0 bases and the J gene lost 0 bases, with 9 bases spanning the gap. CDR3 sequence (DNA): TGTGCCACCAGCAGAGATGGCGCAAGCTCCTACGAGCAGTACTTC. Its translation is CATSRDGASSYEQYF.

This clonotype has more than one count but fewer than ten. The chain links TRBV29-1 to TRBJ1-1; D is unresolved. The length of the CDR3 is 12 residues. Trimming left V 4 bases short and J 1 base short, with 7 bases between. Germline V CDR1 and CDR2: SQVTM, ANQGSEA. The CDR3 spells CSVGSQNTEAFF. The CDR3 DNA follows: TGCAGCGTTGGTAGCCAGAACACTGAAGCTTTCTTT.

This chain connects TRBV7-2 to TRBJ1-4, with 8 bases matching TRBD1. With 5 bases clipped from V and 2 bases from J, the junction kept 4 bases outside the gene matches. Germline V gene data show CDR1 as SGHTA and CDR2 as FQGNSA. The CDR3 is 15 residues long. The CDR3 is CASSPTGATNEKLFF. CDR3 nucleotide sequence: TGTGCCAGCAGCCCGACAGGGGCCACTAATGAAAAACTGTTTTTT.

In its sample, this clonotype was seen a few times. The chain employs TRBV12-3 or TRBV12-4 and TRBJ1-1; D is uncertain. The CDR3 consists of 14 residues. V lost 5 bases, J lost 4 bases, and 14 bases lay in between. The CDR3: CASSSPSLGTEAFF. Written as DNA, the CDR3 is TGTGCCAGCAGTAGTCCCTCGTTGGGCACTGAAGCTTTCTTT.

V usage is TRBV5-5 and J usage is TRBJ2-1; 9 bases fit TRBD2. The trim removed 4 bases at V and 4 bases at J, leaving 9 bases unmatched. CDR1 is SGHKS, CDR2 YYEKEE, per germline (reference sequence). The CDR3 length is 16 residues. The chain's CDR3 is CASSPGVAGEYNEQFF. CDR3 DNA sequence: TGTGCCAGCAGCCCGGGGGTAGCGGGGGAATACAATGAGCAGTTCTTC.

This clonotype has more than one count but fewer than ten. V usage is TRBV20-1 and J usage is TRBJ2-1; D unclear. The CDR3 spans 13 residues. V was shortened by 0 bases and J by 7 bases, with 10 bases between the two germline ends. Germline V gives CDR1 DFQATT, CDR2 SNEGSKA (reference sequence). The CDR3 here is CSARDPRLNEQFF. The CDR3 nucleotides are TGCAGTGCTAGAGATCCCAGGTTGAATGAGCAGTTCTTC.

This clonotype was observed a few times. The chain links TRBV6-5 to TRBJ2-7, with 7 bases matching TRBD1. This CDR3 is 14 amino acids long. Trimming took 2 bases from V and 4 from J; bases not matched to a gene: 5. Germline CDR1 reads MNHEY; CDR2 reads SVGAGI. CDR3 amino acids: CASSYRQGPYEQYF. The CDR3 DNA reads TGTGCCAGCAGTTACCGACAGGGCCCGTACGAGCAGTACTTC.

The J gene is TRBJ1-1, the V gene TRBV20-1; TRBD1 agrees at 9 bases. The CDR3 has 14 residues. Trimming cost V 3 bases and J 5 bases; bases outside gene matches: 7. CDR1 DFQATT and CDR2 SNEGSKA come from the germline V gene (reference sequence). The CDR3 loop is CSARDTGGRTEAFF. The DNA for the CDR3 is TGCAGTGCTAGGGATACAGGGGGCCGGACTGAAGCTTTCTTT.

There are many counts of this clonotype. The J gene is TRBJ2-1, the V gene TRBV12-3 or TRBV12-4; no clear D. There are 12 residues in the CDR3. The V end was cut by 2 bases, the J end by 9 bases, with 8 bases between. The CDR3 coding sequence is TGTGCCAGCAGTTTAATAGCATTTGAGCAGTTCTTC. Its protein is CASSLIAFEQFF.

This clonotype was recorded a few times. This rearrangement joins TRBV28 to TRBJ2-1, with D perhaps matching TRBD1 (6 bases). This CDR3 comprises 12 residues. Germline CDR1 is MDHEN and CDR2 is SYDVKM. Trimming left V 5 bases short and J 8 bases short, with 10 bases between. CDR3 bases: TGTGCCAGCAGTCCAAAGGGGGATGAGCAGTTCTTC. The encoded protein is CASSPKGDEQFF. Looking up the rest from reference TRBV28 and TRBJ2-1 gives the full variable domain: DVKVTQSSRYLVKRTGEKVFLECVQDMDHENMFWYRQDPGLGLRLIYFSYDVKMKEKGDIPEGYSVSREKKERFSLILESASTNQTSMYLCASSPKGDEQFFGPGTRLTVL.

This clonotype occurred many times. This chain uses TRBV20-1 with TRBJ2-3; no clear D. The length of the CDR3 is 13 residues. Germline values: CDR1 DFQATT, CDR2 SNEGSKA (reference sequence). V was pared by 5 bases and J by 0 bases, with 9 bases between. CDR3 sequence (DNA): TGCAGTGCTGGTCCCCCTAGCACAGATACGCAGTATTTT. Protein: CSAGPPSTDTQYF.

There are a few counts of this clonotype. The V and J genes are TRBV27 and TRBJ2-5; D gene ambiguous. Per germline, CDR1 MNHEY and CDR2 SMNVEV (reference sequence). This CDR3 contains 14 residues. Trimming left V 5 bases short and J 5 bases short, with 15 bases between. The CDR3 region is CASSPRLLSETQYF. As DNA, the CDR3 is TGTGCCAGCAGTCCCCGACTCCTATCCGAGACCCAGTACTTC.

In its sample, this clonotype was seen a few times. J is TRBJ2-5 and V is TRBV20-1; D uncertain. The germline gives CDR1 DFQATT, CDR2 SNEGSKA (reference sequence). The CDR3 has 12 residues. The V and J ends lost 3 bases and 9 bases respectively, with 14 bases between them. CDR3 in DNA: TGCAGTGCTAGTGAGGACCCCCGGGCCCAGTACTTC. It is translated as CSASEDPRAQYF.

The chain carries TRBV9 and TRBJ2-1, with TRBD1 matching 7 bases. Trimming removed 0 bases from V and 9 bases from J; junction bases left unmatched: 12. Germline CDR1 and CDR2: SGDLS and YYNGEE. This CDR3 is built from 16 residues. CDR3 amino acids: CASSVGETGHLGEQFF. DNA for the CDR3: TGTGCCAGCAGCGTAGGGGAGACAGGGCACCTCGGTGAGCAGTTCTTC.

The chain couples TRBV27 to TRBJ2-7, with TRBD2 matching 9 bases. Germline CDR1 is MNHEY and CDR2 is SMNVEV (reference sequence). This CDR3 has 14 amino acids. V shed 3 bases and J 4 bases; nucleotides not matched to a gene: 4. The CDR3: CASSFGTSSYEQYF. The CDR3 nucleotides read TGTGCCAGCAGTTTTGGGACTAGCTCGTACGAGCAGTACTTC.

This clonotype has just a few counts. The chain employs TRBV5-6 and TRBJ1-4; no definite D call. From germline, CDR1 is SGHDT and CDR2 YYEEEE. The CDR3 is 16 residues long. V shed 1 base and J shed 6 bases, with 16 bases lying between them. CDR3 loop: CASSLRGRRSYEKLFF. The CDR3 DNA follows: TGTGCCAGCAGCTTGCGAGGCCGTCGCAGTTATGAAAAACTGTTTTTT.

The CDR3 DNA sequence: TGTGCCAGCAGTGGGGCCCCCTTAGACAATGAGCAGTTCTTC. Its protein is CASSGAPLDNEQFF. The chain recombines TRBV25-1 with TRBJ2-1; unclear D gene. The CDR3 totals 14 residues. Trimming took off 4 bases at V and 5 bases at J, with 12 bases between the two ends. The germline V gene has CDR1 MGHDK and CDR2 SYGVNS.

This clonotype was found a few times. The genes are TRBV20-1 and TRBJ2-5; D gene uncertain. The CDR3 has 14 residues. CDR1 and CDR2 from the germline V gene are DFQATT and SNEGSKA (reference sequence). With 6 bases removed from V and 5 bases from J, the gap between germline ends came to 19 bases. The CDR3 spells CSANLNRAGETQYF. The CDR3 nucleotides read TGCAGTGCAAACCTTAACCGGGCCGGGGAGACCCAGTACTTC.

The gene calls are TRBV6-1 and TRBJ2-2; possibly TRBD1 for D (5 bases). Germline-derived CDR1 and CDR2 are MNHNS and SASEGT. The germline V and J ends were trimmed by 6 bases and 1 base, with 12 bases remaining between them. The CDR3 is 15 residues long. The CDR3 DNA follows: TGTGCCAGCAGCAAAATCGGACAGAACACCGGGGAGCTGTTTTTT. Encoded protein: CASSKIGQNTGELFF.

This clonotype has more than one count but fewer than ten. The chain uses TRBV20-1 and TRBJ1-5, with D unclear. Germline loops: CDR1 DFQATT, CDR2 SNEGSKA (reference sequence). The CDR3 has 13 amino acids. The germline V and J ends were trimmed by 2 bases and 7 bases, with 12 bases remaining between them. The CDR3 region has the DNA TGCAGTGCTAGACTAGTGGGTAGGCAGCCCCAGCATTTT. This sequence encodes CSARLVGRQPQHF.